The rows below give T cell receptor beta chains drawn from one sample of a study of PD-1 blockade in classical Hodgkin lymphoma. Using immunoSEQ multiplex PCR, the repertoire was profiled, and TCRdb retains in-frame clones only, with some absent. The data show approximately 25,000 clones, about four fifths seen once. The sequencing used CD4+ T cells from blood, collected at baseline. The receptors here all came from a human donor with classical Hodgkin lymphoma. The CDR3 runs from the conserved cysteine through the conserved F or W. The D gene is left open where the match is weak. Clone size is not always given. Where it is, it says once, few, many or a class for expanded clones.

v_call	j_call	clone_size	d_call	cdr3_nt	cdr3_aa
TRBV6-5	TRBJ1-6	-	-	TGTGCCAGCAGTTACGACACGGACAGTCAGAATTCACCCCTCCACTTT	CASSYDTDSQNSPLHF
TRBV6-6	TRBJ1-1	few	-	TGTGCCAGCAGTTATGCAGGGATGAACACTGAAGCTTTCTTT	CASSYAGMNTEAFF
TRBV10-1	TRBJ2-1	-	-	TGCGCCAGCAGTGAGTTGGGAGATCCTTACAATGAGCAGTTCTTC	CASSELGDPYNEQFF
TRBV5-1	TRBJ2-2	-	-	TGCGCCAGCAGCCGGCTAAGGGCAGGGACCGGGGAGCTGTTTTTT	CASSRLRAGTGELFF
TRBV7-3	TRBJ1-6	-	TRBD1	TGTGCCAGCAGCTTAATGGGACAGGGGAATTCACCCCTCCACTTT	CASSLMGQGNSPLHF
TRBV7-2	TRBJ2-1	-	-	TGTGCCAGCAGCTCGGACTTACCCAGGGAGCAGTTCTTC	CASSSDLPREQFF
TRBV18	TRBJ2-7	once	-	TGTGCCAGCTCCCCCACCGGCGACCTGGAGCAGTACTTC	CASSPTGDLEQYF
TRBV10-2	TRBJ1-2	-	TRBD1	TGCGCCAGCTCGGAGACAGGGGACTATGGCTACACCTTC	CASSETGDYGYTF
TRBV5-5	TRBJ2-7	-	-	TGTGCCAGCAGCTTGTCACAGAACTACGAGCAGTACTTC	CASSLSQNYEQYF
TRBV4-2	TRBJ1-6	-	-	TGTGCCAGCGGCCTTGACCCAAATTCACCCCTCCACTTT	CASGLDPNSPLHF
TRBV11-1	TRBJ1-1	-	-	TGTGCCAGCAGCTTAGCATCCCATAACACTGAAGCTTTCTTT	CASSLASHNTEAFF
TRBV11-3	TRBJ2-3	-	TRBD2	TGTGCCAGCAGCTTAGGGGCCAGTAGCGGGGCCCCAGATACGCAGTATTTT	CASSLGASSGAPDTQYF
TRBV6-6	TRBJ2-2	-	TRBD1	TGTGCCAGCAGATCGGGACAGCTCACCGGGGAGCTGTTTTTT	CASRSGQLTGELFF
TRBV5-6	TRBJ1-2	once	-	TGTGCCAGCAGCTTGGCCGGGGAGGGCTATGGCTACACCTTC	CASSLAGEGYGYTF
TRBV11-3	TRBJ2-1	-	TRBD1	TGTGCCAGCAGCTTAGATGGCAGGGGGTTTTACAATGAGCAGTTCTTC	CASSLDGRGFYNEQFF
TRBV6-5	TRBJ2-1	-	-	TGTGCCAGCAGTTACGGTAGTAGAAAGCAGTTCTTC	CASSYGSRKQFF